The rows below give T cell receptor beta chains drawn from one sample of a study of shared clonotypes between healthy human individuals. Using immunoSEQ multiplex PCR, the repertoire was profiled, and TCRdb retains in-frame clones only, with some absent. Here the sample spans about 1.5 million clones, roughly 98% being singletons. Specimen: naive CD4+ T cells sorted from blood. The receptor set was obtained from a man younger than 45 in good health. The CDR3 runs from the conserved cysteine through the conserved F or W. A D gene is named only where the DNA matches it firmly. Rows may omit the clone size; those that give it use once, few, many or a size class.

>TRBV29-1|once|13|TRBJ2-3|.
CSVETRGTDTQYF
TGCAGCGTTGAGACCAGGGGCACAGATACGCAGTATTTT
>TRBV25-1|.|14|TRBJ1-3|.
CASSDSTSGNTIYF
TGTGCCAGCAGTGACTCCACCTCTGGAAACACCATATATTTT
>TRBV7-9|.|15|TRBJ1-1|.
CASSLDPGRPTEAFF
TGTGCCAGCAGCTTAGATCCAGGACGACCCACTGAAGCTTTCTTT
>TRBV21-1|.|18|TRBJ2-3|.
CASSKVPGTSGEGDTQYF
TGTGCCAGCAGCAAAGTTCCCGGGACTAGCGGAGAGGGAGATACGCAGTATTTT
>TRBV6-1|.|14|TRBJ1-3|TRBD1
CASSKTGQWNTIYF
TGTGCCAGCAGTAAAACGGGACAGTGGAACACCATATATTTT
>TRBV7-3|.|15|TRBJ1-2|TRBD1
CASSLTDRGKYGYTF
TGTGCCAGCAGCTTAACGGACAGGGGGAAGTATGGCTACACCTTC
>TRBV18|.|14|TRBJ1-2|.
CASSPDRDNYGYTF
TGTGCCAGCTCACCGGACAGAGATAACTATGGCTACACCTTC
>TRBV6-5|.|14|TRBJ1-3|.
CASSPSWAGNTIYF
TGTGCCAGCAGTCCCTCTTGGGCAGGAAACACCATATATTTT
>TRBV5-5|.|16|TRBJ2-1|TRBD2
CASRRSTSAINNEQFF
TGTGCCAGCAGACGAAGCACTAGCGCGATTAACAATGAGCAGTTCTTC
>TRBV5-1|.|14|TRBJ2-3|.
CASSEPGPWDTQYF
TGCGCCAGCAGCGAGCCGGGACCATGGGATACGCAGTATTTT
>TRBV2|.|14|TRBJ1-3|.
CASSYDHSGNTIYF
TGTGCCAGCAGTTACGACCACTCTGGAAACACCATATATTTT
>TRBV5-8|.|15|TRBJ2-7|TRBD2
CASSLVAGASYEQYF
TGTGCCAGCAGCTTGGTGGCGGGAGCAAGCTACGAGCAGTACTTC
>TRBV5-1|.|13|TRBJ2-2|.
CASRTENTGELFF
TGCGCCAGCAGGACAGAAAACACCGGGGAGCTGTTTTTT
>TRBV19|once|14|TRBJ2-7|.
CASSAPGRTYEQYF
TGTGCCAGTAGTGCCCCGGGACGGACCTACGAGCAGTACTTC
>TRBV30|.|12|TRBJ2-7|TRBD1
CAWGDRGYEQYF
TGTGCCTGGGGGGACAGGGGGTACGAGCAGTACTTC
>TRBV7-9|.|13|TRBJ2-1|TRBD1
CASSRTGSNEQFF
TGTGCCAGCAGCCGGACAGGGAGCAATGAGCAGTTCTTC
>TRBV11-2|.|15|TRBJ2-7|TRBD2
CASRSLAGGTYEQYF
TGTGCCAGCAGATCCCTCGCGGGAGGGACCTACGAGCAGTACTTC
>TRBV9|once|16|TRBJ2-3|TRBD2
CASSFRLAGSTDTQYF
TGTGCCAGCAGCTTTAGACTAGCGGGAAGCACAGATACGCAGTATTTT
>TRBV29-1|.|10|TRBJ2-1|.
CSVSGTEQFF
TGCAGCGTTTCGGGGACAGAGCAGTTCTTC
>TRBV2|.|14|TRBJ2-2|.
CAQRGGLNTGELFF
TGTGCCCAAAGGGGCGGGCTCAATACCGGGGAGCTGTTTTTT
>TRBV11-2|.|15|TRBJ2-7|.
CASSHPGPGSYEQYF
TGTGCCAGCAGCCATCCGGGACCGGGCTCCTACGAGCAGTACTTC
>TRBV7-7|.|16|TRBJ2-2|.
CASSFRAGSGTGELFF
TGTGCCAGCAGCTTTCGGGCAGGGTCTGGAACCGGGGAGCTGTTTTTT
>TRBV5-1|.|16|TRBJ2-1|TRBD2
CASSPRLAGEYNEQFF
TGCGCCAGCAGCCCCCGGCTAGCGGGAGAGTACAATGAGCAGTTCTTC
>TRBV9|.|15|TRBJ2-1|TRBD1
CASSGEGGPFNEQFF
TGTGCCAGCAGCGGGGAAGGGGGCCCCTTTAATGAGCAGTTCTTC
>TRBV27|.|17|TRBJ2-1|TRBD2
CASSPRIASGFYNEQFF
TGTGCCAGCAGTCCGAGGATCGCTAGCGGGTTTTACAATGAGCAGTTCTTC
>TRBV6-5|once|15|TRBJ2-1|TRBD2
CASSLLAGGYNEQFF
TGTGCCAGCAGCCTACTAGCGGGAGGCTACAATGAGCAGTTCTTC